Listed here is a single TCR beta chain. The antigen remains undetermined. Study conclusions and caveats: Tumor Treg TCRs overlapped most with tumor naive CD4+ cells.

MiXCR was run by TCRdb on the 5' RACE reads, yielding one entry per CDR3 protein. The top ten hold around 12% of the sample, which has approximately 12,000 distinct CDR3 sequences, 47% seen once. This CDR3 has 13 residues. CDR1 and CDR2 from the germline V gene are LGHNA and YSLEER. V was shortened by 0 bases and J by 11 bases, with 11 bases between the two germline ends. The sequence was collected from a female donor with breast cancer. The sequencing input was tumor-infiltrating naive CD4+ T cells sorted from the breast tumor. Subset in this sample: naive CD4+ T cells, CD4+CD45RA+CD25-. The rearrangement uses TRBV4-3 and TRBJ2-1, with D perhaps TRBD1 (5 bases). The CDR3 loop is CASSQEDTLKQFF. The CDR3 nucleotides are TGCGCCAGCAGCCAAGAGGACACCTTAAAGCAGTTCTTC.